These 16 T cell receptor beta chains were all obtained from the same sample, sequenced in a study of T-cell memory formation after mild COVID-19. One entry per CDR3 protein results from TCRdb running MiXCR on the 5' RACE reads. The sample has some 290,000 distinct CDR3 sequences; around 15% are singletons. What was sequenced was PBMCs or a T cell subset sorted from them (not recorded which). The receptors originated from a man aged 18 to 29 who had mild COVID-19 (a few samples of this study predate the infection). Cell type and time point are not known.

There are a few counts of this clonotype. J is TRBJ1-2 and V is TRBV4-1; no clear D gene. CDR1 MGHRA and CDR2 YSYEKL come from the germline V gene. V dropped 0 bases and J dropped 0 bases, with 8 bases sitting between them. The CDR3 is 15 residues long. CDR3 coding DNA: TGCGCCAGCAGCCAAGATGTCCAGGCTAACTATGGCTACACCTTC. This translates into CASSQDVQANYGYTF.

The chain links TRBV7-9 to TRBJ2-3; perhaps TRBD2 as D (5 bases). Germline V gives CDR1 SEHNR, CDR2 FQNEAQ (reference sequence). CDR3 length equals 15 residues. The V gene lost 7 bases and the J gene lost 2 bases, with 16 bases spanning the gap. The CDR3 coding sequence is TGTGCCAGCAAGGTGCCCCGGAGGCTCACAGATACGCAGTATTTT. It yields the protein CASKVPRRLTDTQYF.

This clonotype has only a few counts. The V call is TRBV5-1, the J call TRBJ1-6; TRBD1 agrees at 10 bases. The CDR3 covers 15 residues. Germline CDR1 and CDR2: SGHRS and YFSETQ. The V and J ends lost 0 bases and 8 bases, in that order; junction bases with no gene match: 2. DNA of the CDR3: TGCGCCAGCAGCTTGGGGGACAGGGGTGATTCACCCCTCCACTTT. It yields the protein CASSLGDRGDSPLHF.

This clonotype was detected a few times. This chain links TRBV5-1 with TRBJ1-1, with a weak D call TRBD1 (6 bases). The germline CDR1 and CDR2 sequences are SGHRS and YFSETQ. This CDR3 has 14 residues. V lost 2 bases, J lost 5 bases, and 13 bases lay in between. The CDR3 region has the DNA TGCGCCAGCAGCTTCTCCAGGGGTAGGACTGAAGCTTTCTTT. This gives the protein CASSFSRGRTEAFF. Together with reference TRBV5-1 and TRBJ1-1, the CDR3 gives the full variable domain: KAGVTQTPRYLIKTRGQQVTLSCSPISGHRSVSWYQQTPGQGLQFLFEYFSETQRNKGNFPGRFSGRQFSNSRSEMNVSTLELGDSALYLCASSFSRGRTEAFFGQGTRLTVV.

This clonotype was detected many times. Here the CDR3 DNA reads TGTGCCAGCACCAAGAACAATGAGCAGTTCTTC. Translation: CASTKNNEQFF. V usage is TRBV5-6 and J usage is TRBJ2-1; unclear D gene. The CDR3 sequence is 11 residues long. V was clipped by 6 bases and J by 5 bases, with 6 bases between them. The V gene's germline CDR1 is SGHDT and CDR2 YYEEEE. The full variable domain, its missing parts supplied by reference TRBV5-6 and TRBJ2-1, is DAGVTQSPTHLIKTRGQQVTLRCSPKSGHDTVSWYQQALGQGPQFIFQYYEEEERQRGNFPDRFSGHQFPNYSSELNVNALLLGDSALYLCASTKNNEQFFGPGTRLTVL.

This chain connects TRBV12-3 or TRBV12-4 to TRBJ2-2, with D uncertain. This CDR3 contains 14 residues. The germline V and J ends were trimmed by 2 bases and 5 bases, with 9 bases remaining between them. DNA for the CDR3: TGTGCCAGCAGTTTAAACAGACAAACCGGGGAGCTGTTTTTT. Protein: CASSLNRQTGELFF.

This clonotype was recorded a few times. The gene calls are TRBV10-3 and TRBJ1-3; D unclear. The germline CDR1 and CDR2 sequences are ENHRY and SYGVKD. Trimming pared 3 bases from V and 0 bases from J, leaving 6 bases between. The CDR3 runs 14 residues. CDR3: CAISDYISGNTIYF. The DNA for the CDR3 is TGTGCCATCAGTGATTATATCTCTGGAAACACCATATATTTT.

The chain carries TRBV6-1 and TRBJ1-5; TRBD1 agrees at 8 bases. Germline lookup yields CDR1 MNHNS and CDR2 SASEGT. The trim removed 6 bases at V and 5 bases at J, leaving 12 bases unmatched. There are 16 residues in the CDR3. DNA for the CDR3: TGTGCCAGCAGAAACGGACAGGGACTAGTTTATCAGCCCCAGCATTTT. This codes for CASRNGQGLVYQPQHF.

This clonotype was observed at least ten times. The V call is TRBV29-1, the J call TRBJ2-3; perhaps TRBD2 as D (6 bases). Germline V gene lookup returns CDR1 SQVTM and CDR2 ANQGSEA. Between the trimmed V and J ends, which lost 7 bases and 0 bases, there was a span of 14 bases. This CDR3 has 14 amino acids. CDR3 region: CSASGRGSTDTQYF. CDR3 bases: TGCAGCGCCTCGGGGCGGGGTAGCACAGATACGCAGTATTTT.

This clonotype was counted between two and nine times. This chain connects TRBV4-1 to TRBJ1-4, with D possibly TRBD1 on 5 matching bases. This CDR3 region has 15 residues. The germline gives CDR1 MGHRA, CDR2 YSYEKL. The germline V and J ends were trimmed by 6 bases and 3 bases, with 14 bases remaining between them. CDR3 sequence reads: CASRDGGSANEKLFF. The CDR3 nucleotides read TGCGCCAGCAGGGACGGGGGGTCCGCTAATGAAAAACTGTTTTTT.

This clonotype was detected a few times. J is TRBJ2-7 and V is TRBV4-1, with 8 positions matching TRBD2. Germline V gene data show CDR1 as MGHRA and CDR2 as YSYEKL. The CDR3 consists of 19 residues. V shed 4 bases and J 0 bases; nucleotides not matched to a gene: 17. In DNA form, the CDR3 reads TGCGCCAGCAGCCTCAGGGCGTATACTAGCGGAGCTAGCTCCTACGAGCAGTACGTC. It specifies CASSLRAYTSGASSYEQYV.

The V gene is TRBV6-2 or TRBV6-3, the J gene TRBJ2-4; D gene ambiguous. This CDR3 is 14 amino acids long. The V gene lost 2 bases and the J gene lost 7 bases, with 12 bases spanning the gap. Germline V lookup: CDR1 MNHEY, CDR2 SVGEGT. DNA of the CDR3: TGTGCCAGCAGTTACCCGGACGCTGTCAACATTCAGTACTTC. Translation gives CASSYPDAVNIQYF.

This clonotype was observed a few times. The chain joins TRBV5-1 to TRBJ2-7; 9 bases align to TRBD1. CDR3 length: 14 residues. Per the germline V gene, CDR1 is SGHRS and CDR2 is YFSETQ. The ends lost 4 bases at V and 5 bases at J; junction bases unmatched: 7. In DNA, the CDR3 is TGCGCCAGCAGCACGACAGGGGGAGGAAACGAGCAGTACTTC. Its protein product is CASSTTGGGNEQYF.

The chain carries TRBV11-2 and TRBJ2-4; D remains unclear. Trimming removed 5 bases at V and 8 bases at J, with 19 bases between. The CDR3 has 15 residues. Germline values: CDR1 SGHAT, CDR2 FQNNGV. As DNA, the CDR3 is TGTGCCAGCAGCCCCGACGGTGGGCCCAGGTACATTCAGTACTTC. Its protein is CASSPDGGPRYIQYF.

This clonotype was seen only a few times. The gene calls are TRBV5-1 and TRBJ1-1, with D maybe TRBD1 (5 bases). This CDR3 is 14 amino acids long. The V end lost 4 bases, the J end lost 4 bases, and 14 bases lay between the germline ends. The germline CDR1 and CDR2 sequences are SGHRS and YFSETQ. The CDR3 protein is CASSEEGQGTEAFF. The DNA of the CDR3 is TGCGCCAGCAGCGAGGAGGGCCAGGGCACTGAAGCTTTCTTT.

This clonotype was seen only a few times. The chain uses TRBV7-2 and TRBJ2-7; 8 bases align to TRBD2. This CDR3 is 18 amino acids long. Looked up from germline, CDR1 is SGHTA and CDR2 is FQGNSA. The ends lost 2 bases at V and 3 bases at J; junction bases unmatched: 15. CDR3 DNA: TGTGCCAGCAGCTTACGAACCTCGGGGACTAGGGAGAGCTACGAGCAGTACTTC. Translated: CASSLRTSGTRESYEQYF.